The present T cell receptor beta chain was sequenced within a study of identifying expanded T cells in peripheral blood (dated by TCRdb to between 2018 and 2021). Context from the whole study: Four technical replicates, made by sequencing separate aliquots from the same pool of genomic DNA, were compared pairwise.

The germline ends are 18 bases apart after V is trimmed by 6 bases and J by 7 bases. The germline V gene gives CDR1 as MNHEY and CDR2 as SVGAGI. The CDR3 measures 14 amino acids from cysteine to phenylalanine. Just CDR3 DNA is preserved here, 42 bases in frame from base 1. The immunoSEQ Assay, which uses bias-controlled multiplex PCR amplification of genomic DNA, was used to profile TCRbeta CDR3 regions. Per the authors' processing: To quantify the absolute abundance of each unique TCRbeta CDR3 region, the sequences were collapsed and filtered. Differential abundance was tested with two models: a binomial (Fisher-equivalent) model and a beta-binomial model that adds time-dependent variance fitted from healthy donors. Any clone with fewer than 5 combined templates was excluded, and a clone was called differentially abundant if its Benjamini-Hochberg FDR was below 0.01. Using the form v = (b*log(k)+a)^2, the beta-binomial variance was modeled as a function of the total template count across the two samples. What TCRdb holds here is the immuneACCESS table cut down to in-frame rearrangements. Part of the clones is not present; checked against another copy, under half of the missing clones reflect an unresolved V gene, and the others are unexplained. V, J and clone size were drawn from that table, and D and trimming were deduced from the DNA. A total of about 94,000 clones appear in this sample, around 90% of them only once. Of the sample, approximately 5.4% falls within the top ten clones.

No immune events, such as infections, were documented for the healthy donors during the collection period. To calibrate time-dependent variance in a beta-binomial model of T-cell clone differential abundance, blood repertoires from healthy donors were used as a training cohort. The training cohort included some ten healthy donors, of whom 3 were female and 7 were male. An age range of about 29 to 65 years, with an average of 43 years, was recorded for the donors. Obtained from a commercial supplier, whole blood was collected from each healthy donor at three time points set around two weeks apart. Genomic DNA was extracted from unsorted whole blood for immunosequencing. For this clone: Its antigen is still unknown. No base quality information exists; no much larger clone differs at one position.

General findings and caveats noted by the study authors: Both the number of clones called differentially abundant and the false-positive rate were significantly reduced by the beta-binomial model across all healthy-donor time intervals. Variance in clone template counts between approximately two-week samples significantly increased with total template count across all healthy donors. About 1.1 differentially abundant clones were flagged by the binomial model between technical replicates, whereas about 16 and 20 were flagged over about two weeks and four weeks, respectively. The authors expected that over much longer intervals, such as months to years, biological variance in healthy repertoires might increase even further.

Sample: blood. This sequence originates from a person between 18 and 75 years old in good health. The receptor chain draws on TRBV6-5 and TRBJ1-1, with the D gene too uncertain to name. The sequence in DNA is TGTGCCAGCAGCAAACGACCGACGGCTGTTGAAGCTTTCTTT. Its translation is CASSKRPTAVEAFF.